The 17 T cell receptor beta chains presented below share a single source sample, sequenced in a study of blood T cell repertoires in COVID-19 (dated by TCRdb to about 2020). Receptor amplification or capture employed the immunoSEQ multiplex PCR assay. In its TCRdb copy, this immuneACCESS table keeps in-frame sequences only and misses some clones. Where compared with another copy, unresolved V genes explain less than half of these, and the others have no known cause. The sample contains 250,000 to 350,000 clones, 88% of them found a single time. The ten largest account for approximately 8.8% of the sample. Sample: peripheral blood. Every receptor here comes from a man between 18 and 29 years old with active or convalescent COVID-19.

The chain links TRBV27 to TRBJ1-2; tentative D call: TRBD1 (6 bases). The CDR3 spans 17 residues. Germline V gene data show CDR1 as MNHEY and CDR2 as SMNVEV (reference sequence). The V end lost 0 bases, the J end lost 3 bases, and 17 bases lay between the germline ends. The CDR3 loop reads CASSLSGSQGHDYGYTF. The CDR3 DNA reads TGTGCCAGCAGTTTATCGGGTTCACAGGGTCACGACTATGGCTACACCTTC.

This clone showed up just a few times. J is TRBJ1-5 and V is TRBV27; D is possibly TRBD1 (6 bases). Trimming shortened V by 3 bases and J by 6 bases, and 9 bases separated the two germline ends. Germline loops: CDR1 MNHEY, CDR2 SMNVEV (reference sequence). CDR3 length equals 13 residues. Written as DNA, the CDR3 is TGTGCCAGCAGTTTCGGGACATTTCAGCCCCAGCATTTT. It yields the protein CASSFGTFQPQHF.

This rearrangement joins TRBV13 to TRBJ1-2; 8 bases are shared with TRBD1. The CDR3 is 12 amino acids. Germline V CDR1 and CDR2: PRHDT, FYEKMQ (reference sequence). The V gene end was trimmed by 5 bases and the J gene end by 8 bases; junction bases not matched to a gene: 4. The CDR3 region is CASSLGQGGYTF. The DNA for the CDR3 is TGTGCCAGCAGCCTCGGACAGGGCGGCTACACCTTC.

The rearrangement joins TRBV9 to TRBJ2-1; 12 bases fit TRBD2. J lost 10 bases, V lost 0 bases, and 14 bases had no gene match. The CDR3 is 18 residues long. Germline-derived CDR1 and CDR2 are SGDLS and YYNGEE. DNA of the CDR3: TGTGCCAGCAGCGTAGCTAGCGGGGGGGCTTTTCGTCCTTTCGAGCAGTTCTTC. Translated: CASSVASGGAFRPFEQFF.

The rearrangement uses TRBV3-1 (or the pseudogene TRBV3-2) and TRBJ2-5, with 7 bases identical to TRBD1. Losses at the gene ends were 3 bases for V and 1 base for J; bases not matched to a gene: 8. The CDR3 covers 16 residues. Germline V gives CDR1 LGHDT, CDR2 YNNKEL (reference sequence). CDR3 protein: CASSQRQGTFQETQYF. CDR3 coding DNA: TGTGCCAGCAGCCAGAGACAGGGAACCTTCCAAGAGACCCAGTACTTC.

The genes are TRBV19 and TRBJ1-2, with D possibly matching TRBD1 (6 bases). The germline CDR1 and CDR2 sequences are LNHDA and SQIVND (reference sequence). This CDR3 comprises 16 residues. The germline V and J ends were trimmed by 5 bases and 5 bases, with 21 bases remaining between them. The DNA for the CDR3 is TGTGCCAGTAGTCTGTGGCACAGGGAGTCGGATTATGGCTACACCTTC. Protein product: CASSLWHRESDYGYTF.

There are many counts of this clone. This chain joins TRBV13 and TRBJ1-4; 7 bases agree with TRBD1. CDR3 size: 14 residues. The germline CDR1 and CDR2 sequences are PRHDT and FYEKMQ (reference sequence). V shed 6 bases, J shed 0 bases, and the junction held 1 base outside the gene matches. The CDR3 sequence: CASRTGSTNEKLFF. The CDR3, as DNA: TGTGCCAGCAGGACAGGGTCAACTAATGAAAAACTGTTTTTT.

The rearrangement uses TRBV11-2 and TRBJ1-4; 9 bases agree with TRBD1. With V trimmed by 6 bases and J by 6 bases, 8 bases remained unmatched. From germline, CDR1 is SGHAT and CDR2 FQNNGV. The CDR3 totals 15 residues. The CDR3 DNA reads TGTGCCAGCAGTGACCCGGGACAGGGTTATGAAAAACTGTTTTTT. It codes for CASSDPGQGYEKLFF.

The chain employs TRBV29-1 and TRBJ1-1, with D unresolved. Per the germline V gene, CDR1 is SQVTM and CDR2 is ANQGSEA. The CDR3 contains 14 residues. V was shortened by 4 bases and J by 0 bases, with 12 bases between the two germline ends. Here the CDR3 reads CSVVPLTVNTEAFF. CDR3 in DNA: TGCAGCGTTGTCCCCCTCACTGTGAACACTGAAGCTTTCTTT.

V usage is TRBV7-2 and J usage is TRBJ2-5; D is possibly TRBD1 (6 bases). The CDR3 spans 15 residues. Per the germline V gene, CDR1 is SGHTA and CDR2 is FQGNSA. The ends were cut back, 1 base at V and 5 bases at J, with 14 bases in the middle. CDR3 amino acids: CASSLEGRGWETQYF. The CDR3 DNA is TGTGCCAGCAGCTTAGAGGGCAGGGGTTGGGAGACCCAGTACTTC.

The rearrangement links TRBV7-9 to TRBJ2-7; the match to TRBD2 covers 12 bases. This CDR3 has 17 residues. V shed 5 bases, J shed 0 bases, and the junction held 8 bases outside the gene matches. Per germline, CDR1 SEHNR and CDR2 FQNEAQ (reference sequence). The CDR3 reads CASSGLLAGGPSYEQYF. CDR3 nucleotide sequence: TGTGCCAGCAGCGGATTACTAGCGGGGGGCCCCTCCTACGAGCAGTACTTC.

This clone was counted only a few times. This chain connects TRBV3-1 (or the pseudogene TRBV3-2) to TRBJ2-7, with TRBD2 as a possible D gene (6 bases). The CDR3 contains 14 residues. Per germline, CDR1 LGHDT and CDR2 YNNKEL (reference sequence). Between the trimmed V and J ends, which lost 4 bases and 2 bases, there was a span of 12 bases. DNA for the CDR3: TGTGCCAGCAGCCCTCTCGGGGGAGCCTACGAGCAGTACTTC. Residues: CASSPLGGAYEQYF.

The chain links TRBV5-1 to TRBJ2-1; no clear D. The CDR3 has 12 residues. Trimming stripped 2 bases from V and 7 bases from J, with 7 bases between. Germline V lookup: CDR1 SGHRS, CDR2 YFSETQ. CDR3 DNA: TGCGCCAGCAGCTTTTCGACAAATGAGCAGTTCTTC. Translated, it gives CASSFSTNEQFF.

This clone was found once. The chain has TRBV6-6 and TRBJ1-6; the match to TRBD1 covers 8 bases. Germline V gene lookup returns CDR1 MNHNY and CDR2 SVGAGI (reference sequence). V was pared by 3 bases and J by 10 bases, with 5 bases of the junction left unmatched. The CDR3 spans 14 residues. The CDR3 DNA follows: TGTGCCAGCAGTTATGGACAGGGTGGGTCACCCCTCCACTTT. It codes for CASSYGQGGSPLHF.

The chain links TRBV9 to TRBJ2-5, with D perhaps matching TRBD2 (6 bases). The V gene's germline CDR1 is SGDLS and CDR2 YYNGEE. This CDR3 contains 15 residues. V shed 3 bases and J shed 0 bases, with 12 bases lying between them. The CDR3 reads CASSDLRTNQETQYF. CDR3 DNA sequence: TGTGCCAGCAGCGACCTAAGGACTAACCAAGAGACCCAGTACTTC.

The V gene is TRBV3-1 (or the pseudogene TRBV3-2), the J gene TRBJ1-2; D perhaps matches TRBD1 (5 bases). V dropped 2 bases and J dropped 8 bases, with 15 bases sitting between them. The CDR3 runs to 14 residues. Looked up from germline, CDR1 is LGHDT and CDR2 is YNNKEL (reference sequence). CDR3 amino acids: CASSQTRTSGGYTF. The DNA for the CDR3 is TGTGCCAGCAGCCAAACAAGGACATCCGGAGGCTACACCTTC.

The chain has TRBV7-6 and TRBJ2-1; 15 positions agree with TRBD2. J lost 1 base, V lost 7 bases, and 8 bases had no gene match. CDR3 length: 18 amino acids. Germline CDR1 SGHVS, CDR2 FNYEAQ. The CDR3 DNA is TGTGCCAGCACCCGGTGGACTAGCGGGGGGGGGTCCTACAATGAGCAGTTCTTC. This translates into CASTRWTSGGGSYNEQFF.